What follows are 20 T cell receptor beta chains derived from one specimen sequenced in a study of T-cell reconstitution after alpha-beta-depleted transplantation in children. TCRbeta library construction was performed incorporating unique molecular identifiers. TCRdb used MiXCR to reprocess the PCR reads, holding one entry per CDR3 protein. Seen here are 700,000 to 950,000 distinct CDR3 sequences, 16% observed once, and the top ten hold roughly 5%. The material was PBMCs, mostly from graft donor cells, obtained 360 days after TCRalphabeta/CD19-depleted stem cell transplant. The origin of the receptors is a male patient younger than 18 who had a stem cell transplant for acute lymphoblastic leukemia, so the T cells may come from the graft donor.

This clonotype was detected many times. The chain links TRBV12-3 or TRBV12-4 to TRBJ2-5, with D unresolved. V shed 4 bases and J shed 0 bases, with 6 bases lying between them. CDR3 size: 13 residues. CDR3 nucleotides: TGTGCCAGCAGTTCAAGGTACCAAGAGACCCAGTACTTC. Translating gives CASSSRYQETQYF.

In this sample, this clonotype turned up a few times. The chain recombines TRBV12-3 or TRBV12-4 with TRBJ2-7; D is uncertain. The CDR3 runs 14 residues. The germline V and J ends were trimmed by 3 bases and 6 bases, with 15 bases remaining between them. The CDR3 sequence is CASSFLSSVGEQYF. The CDR3 coding sequence is TGTGCCAGCAGTTTCTTGTCATCCGTCGGCGAGCAGTACTTC.

The CDR3 region is CASSVGGQVTNTQYF. CDR3 coding DNA: TGTGCCAGCAGTGTGGGGGGACAGGTCACGAATACGCAGTATTTT. The chain joins TRBV6-1 to TRBJ2-3, with 8 bases that match TRBD1. The CDR3 contains 15 residues. Germline trimming cut 4 bases from V and 7 bases from J; bases unmatched to any gene: 10. Germline values: CDR1 MNHNS, CDR2 SASEGT.

This clonotype appeared a few times. The genes are TRBV2 and TRBJ2-5; TRBD2 might be the D (5 bases). Trimming removed 5 bases at V and 4 bases at J, with 17 bases between. The CDR3 is 15 amino acids. CDR1 SNHLY and CDR2 FYNNEI come from the germline V gene. CDR3: CASSTSSGSGETQYF. The CDR3 DNA is TGTGCCAGCAGTACCTCGAGCGGCAGTGGAGAGACCCAGTACTTC.

At least ten counts were recorded for this clonotype. V and J are TRBV20-1 and TRBJ2-1, with 12 bases aligning to TRBD1. V gave up 5 bases and J gave up 0 bases; unmatched junction bases: 11. CDR3 size: 18 residues. Germline V lookup: CDR1 DFQATT, CDR2 SNEGSKA (reference sequence). The CDR3 DNA reads as TGCAGTGCTCCTAACCGGGACAGGGGGCTTAGCTCCTACAATGAGCAGTTCTTC. This translates into CSAPNRDRGLSSYNEQFF.

This clonotype occurred many times. The chain uses TRBV5-1 and TRBJ2-1; 8 bases are shared with TRBD2. V gave up 0 bases and J gave up 4 bases; unmatched junction bases: 3. The CDR3 covers 15 residues. Germline CDR1 is SGHRS and CDR2 is YFSETQ. The chain's CDR3 is CASSLASGFYNEQFF. The CDR3 DNA reads as TGCGCCAGCAGCTTGGCTAGCGGGTTTTACAATGAGCAGTTCTTC.

As DNA, the CDR3 is TGTGCCAGCAGGTCACTAGCGGGAGGGCGGCGGGAGCAGTACTTC. As protein: CASRSLAGGRREQYF. V and J are TRBV12-3 or TRBV12-4 and TRBJ2-7, with 13 bases lining up with TRBD2. The V gene end was trimmed by 6 bases and the J gene end by 7 bases; junction bases not matched to a gene: 9. CDR3 length: 15 amino acids.

This clonotype was seen only a few times. The chain uses TRBV7-6 and TRBJ2-1; 8 nucleotides agree with TRBD1. J lost 3 bases, V lost 4 bases, and 17 bases had no gene match. CDR1 is SGHVS and CDR2 is FNYEAQ in the germline V gene. The CDR3 has 19 amino acids. The CDR3 region is CASSSHSTDRAYDYNEQFF. The CDR3 DNA is TGTGCCAGCAGCTCCCATAGTACGGACAGGGCCTATGACTACAATGAGCAGTTCTTC. The complete variable domain, with remaining parts taken from reference TRBV7-6 and TRBJ2-1, reads GAGVSQSPRYKVTKRGQDVALRCDPISGHVSLYWYRQALGQGPEFLTYFNYEAQQDKSGLPNDRFSAERPEGSISTLTIQRTEQRDSAMYRCASSSHSTDRAYDYNEQFFGPGTRLTVL.

The chain uses TRBV4-2 and TRBJ2-3; D not certain. The CDR3 length is 14 residues. The germline gives CDR1 LGHNA, CDR2 YNFKEQ. Trimming took off 1 base at V and 2 bases at J, with 7 bases between the two ends. Here the CDR3 reads CASSQGLFTDTQYF. Here the CDR3 DNA reads TGTGCCAGCAGCCAAGGACTCTTCACAGATACGCAGTATTTT.

The rearrangement uses TRBV5-6 and TRBJ1-2; no definite D call. Per germline, CDR1 SGHDT and CDR2 YYEEEE. This CDR3 is 14 amino acids long. Deletions cut 3 bases from V and 4 bases from J, with 13 bases between. DNA of the CDR3: TGTGCCAGCAGCTGGCCAATCGCTTCCTATGGCTACACCTTC. Translation: CASSWPIASYGYTF.

This clonotype was recorded many times. The chain combines TRBV7-9 with TRBJ2-1; tentatively, D is TRBD1 (6 bases). Germline loops: CDR1 SEHNR, CDR2 FQNEAQ (reference sequence). Trimming pared 2 bases from V and 0 bases from J, leaving 8 bases between. The CDR3 is made up of 15 amino acids. The CDR3 region is CASSLRDNSYNEQFF. CDR3 coding DNA: TGTGCCAGCAGCTTACGGGACAACTCCTACAATGAGCAGTTCTTC.

The chain links TRBV7-8 to TRBJ2-5; D tentatively fits TRBD1 or TRBD2 (5 bases each). This CDR3 has 16 amino acids. The germline V and J ends were trimmed by 1 base and 4 bases, with 16 bases remaining between them. Per germline, CDR1 SGHVS and CDR2 FQNEAQ. CDR3 in amino acids: CASSLVYGGPGETQYF. The CDR3 DNA sequence: TGTGCCAGCAGCTTAGTATATGGGGGTCCCGGAGAGACCCAGTACTTC.

This rearrangement joins TRBV5-1 to TRBJ2-5; D gene uncertain. The germline V gene has CDR1 SGHRS and CDR2 YFSETQ. This CDR3 region has 14 residues. V was trimmed by 0 bases and J by 3 bases, leaving 9 bases between them. CDR3 nucleotide sequence: TGCGCCAGCAGCTTGGAAGGCAGGAAAGAGACCCAGTACTTC. Its protein product is CASSLEGRKETQYF.

The CDR3: CASSATTSGIKETQYF. DNA for the CDR3: TGTGCCAGCAGCGCCACAACTAGCGGGATAAAAGAGACCCAGTACTTC. The chain combines TRBV5-6 with TRBJ2-5; 10 nucleotides agree with TRBD2. The germline V gene has CDR1 SGHDT and CDR2 YYEEEE. The CDR3 totals 16 residues. V trimming: 4 bases; J trimming: 3 bases; junction bases outside the gene matches: 9.

This clonotype turned up a few times. This chain links TRBV4-2 with TRBJ1-2, with 12 bases matching TRBD1. V trimming: 5 bases; J trimming: 8 bases; junction bases outside the gene matches: 6. From germline, CDR1 is LGHNA and CDR2 YNFKEQ. The CDR3 totals 14 residues. The CDR3 loop reads CASSAGTGGDGYTF. Here the CDR3 DNA reads TGTGCCAGCAGCGCCGGGACAGGGGGCGACGGCTACACCTTC.

This clonotype was recorded a few times. J is TRBJ2-5 and V is TRBV12-3 or TRBV12-4; tentatively, D is TRBD2 (5 bases). The CDR3 runs to 13 residues. V was clipped by 6 bases and J by 2 bases, with 10 bases between them. The CDR3 sequence is CASREANQETQYF. The DNA of the CDR3 is TGTGCCAGCAGGGAGGCCAATCAAGAGACCCAGTACTTC.

V is TRBV5-1 and J is TRBJ2-1; perhaps TRBD2 as D (6 bases). Trimming took off 5 bases at V and 13 bases at J, with 25 bases between the two ends. The length of the CDR3 is 15 residues. Germline V gives CDR1 SGHRS, CDR2 YFSETQ. The CDR3 bases are TGCGCCAGCAGACTTCCTCGAGGCAGCGGGCGGGACCAGTTCTTC. Amino acid sequence: CASRLPRGSGRDQFF.

The chain links TRBV6-5 to TRBJ2-1, with D maybe TRBD1 (6 bases). Germline CDR1 is MNHEY and CDR2 is SVGAGI. V lost 4 bases, J lost 2 bases, and 18 bases lay in between. The CDR3 covers 17 residues. The CDR3 DNA sequence: TGTGCCAGCAGTTTCTCGATTGTCCAGGGGACCTACAATGAGCAGTTCTTC. Its protein product is CASSFSIVQGTYNEQFF.

This clonotype has more than one count but fewer than ten. The chain is built from TRBV7-9 and TRBJ2-1; TRBD2 matches at 10 bases. The CDR3 runs to 15 residues. V was pared by 5 bases and J by 7 bases, with 8 bases of the junction left unmatched. Germline-derived CDR1 and CDR2 are SEHNR and FQNEAQ (reference sequence). The CDR3 is CASSQGASGRNEQFF. The CDR3, as DNA: TGTGCCAGCAGCCAGGGGGCTAGCGGGAGAAATGAGCAGTTCTTC.

This clonotype was seen more than once but under ten times. The rearrangement links TRBV5-5 to TRBJ1-2, with TRBD1 matching over 7 bases. Trimming cost V 5 bases and J 4 bases; bases outside gene matches: 8. Germline V gene sequence: CDR1 SGHKS, CDR2 YYEKEE (reference sequence). This CDR3 has 14 residues. The CDR3 DNA sequence: TGTGCCAGCAGTTCACACAGGGGTCTCTATGGCTACACCTTC. Amino acid sequence: CASSSHRGLYGYTF.